This TCR beta chain was recorded in a study of blood T cell repertoires in COVID-19. Study details: COVID-19 samples collected from the United States, Italy and Spain covered acute and convalescent phases.

With 7 bases clipped from V and 0 bases from J, the junction kept 2 bases outside the gene matches. The CDR3 consists of 15 residues. CDR1 and CDR2 from the germline V gene are MDHEN and SYDVKM. This clone was observed a few times. A COVID-19 case was met by exposed participants within 2 weeks before study entry. Profiled with immunoSEQ multiplex PCR; TCRdb holds only in-frame clones, not every one. The table includes more than 350,000 clones, around nine tenths detected once. The source material was PBMCs or T cells enriched from blood (not recorded which). This receptor was obtained from a woman aged 18-35 years who had been exposed to COVID-19. The V and J genes are TRBV28 and TRBJ2-1; 11 bases are a match to TRBD2. CDR3 in amino acids: CASTSGGSSYNEQFF. The CDR3 bases are TGTGCCAGCACTAGCGGGGGGAGCTCCTACAATGAGCAGTTCTTC.